This paragraph reports one T cell receptor (beta chain). No antigen is known for it. The V end was cut by 3 bases, the J end by 10 bases, with 19 bases between. The CDR3 length is 15 residues. The germline V gene has CDR1 SGHDN and CDR2 FVKESK. This record belongs to a study of OX40 agonist ivuxolimab in advanced cancers. About the research overall: A male proportion of just over 80% was recorded, with mean age approximately 56 years and range roughly 23 to 79.

Regarding the study as a whole: Circulating CD4+ and CD8+ T cells showed clonal expansion by week 6 at 0.1 to 3.0 mg/kg.

Libraries were prepared by immunoSEQ multiplex PCR; TCRdb keeps only in-frame clonotypes and omits some of them. The data hold roughly 72,000 clones, with roughly 80% observed a single time. The sequence was obtained from an adult with an advanced solid tumor such as melanoma, head and neck, liver or kidney cancer. The material was CD4+ or CD8+ T cells sorted from blood, obtained in a trial of the OX40 agonist ivuxolimab. The chain is built from TRBV14 and TRBJ2-1; weak D call: TRBD2 (6 bases). The CDR3, as DNA: TGTGCCAGCAGCCAGCGGGATCTCCATTCTTACGAGCAGTTCTTC. This encodes CASSQRDLHSYEQFF. Full variable domain (missing parts from reference TRBV14 and TRBJ2-1): EAGVTQFPSHSVIEKGQTVTLRCDPISGHDNLYWYRRVMGKEIKFLLHFVKESKQDESGMPNNRFLAERTGGTYSTLKVQPAELEDSGVYFCASSQRDLHSYEQFFGPGTRLTVL.